Given below is one TCR beta chain in context. This clone has a count of ten or more. There is no known antigen for this receptor. No base quality information exists; no much larger clone differs at one position. Libraries were prepared through the immunoSEQ multiplex PCR assay. For the multiplex PCR, a mixture combining 60 forward primers for TCR Vbeta segments and 13 reverse primers for TCR Jbeta segments was used. The CDR3 region of rearranged TCR beta genes was amplified from genomic DNA by a multiplex PCR assay. The amplified TCR beta libraries were sequenced on the Illumina HiSeq System as 87-base-pair reads. Per the original workflow: A later analysis tallied 80 million to 95 million unique TCR beta chains across the 640 or so repertoires, and approximately 9.9 million of those chains were shared by two or more donors. A nearest-neighbor algorithm error-corrected the raw reads and collapsed the reads into unique sequences, merging closely related sequences to remove PCR and sequencing errors. To assign V, D and J gene segments, CDR3 sequences were aligned to IMGT reference sequences. For a sequence to be retained, a match of at least six nucleotides to both a V gene segment and a J gene segment was required. Rearrangements were called productive when the CDR3 lacked stop codons and stayed in frame with V and J; all others were non-productive. Following IMGT convention, CDR3 was defined as the stretch from the second conserved V-encoded cysteine up to the conserved J-encoded phenylalanine. In an earlier analysis of 500 to 650 of the donors, sequences lacking an unambiguous match to a single V gene segment were excluded. An earlier analysis of a few hundred of the donors called V segments functional above 56.7% productive rearrangements and segregating when the between-donor standard deviation exceeded 5%. A statistical classification framework was developed to diagnose cytomegalovirus status using the catalog of TCR beta chain sequences. A later analysis assigned V and J genes by comparing TCR nucleotide sequences with IMGT/GENE-DB human TR gene sequences. In a later analysis, CDR3 sequences and most-parsimonious VDJ recombination scenarios were assigned using the TCRdist pipeline. In a later analysis, each TCR beta chain was defined by its CDR3 amino acid sequence together with its V-gene family, and reads without a unique V-gene family were excluded. A later analysis removed nearly 600 highly shared, low-generation-probability nucleotide sequences to deal with suspected cross-contamination and a sequencing artifact. A later analysis calculated a clonal expansion index for each public chain from normalized within-repertoire ranks of inferred template counts. A later analysis computed generation probabilities with a VDJ recombination model fitted to out-of-frame rearrangements, and checked the results against IGoR. Hypergeometric tests were used in a later analysis to score TCR-TCR, TCR-HLA and TCR-CMV co-occurrence, with a repertoire-size bias correction applied to the TCR pairs. In a later analysis, false discovery rates were estimated by permuting HLA or CMV assignments 20 times. In a later analysis, co-occurring TCRs were grouped with DBSCAN, and TCRdist sequence similarity was added when clustering was performed within HLA-allele-positive subsets. For co-occurrence clustering, repertoires with fewer than 30,000 or more than 120,000 public chains were excluded, along with several repertoires with anomalous nucleotide sharing. TCRdb mirrors the immuneACCESS table, restricted to in-frame sequences. Some clones are absent from its copies; in checked studies, under half trace to an unresolved V gene, and the reason for the others is unknown. Clone size and V and J calls were adopted from that table, with D and trimming inferred from the DNA. This sample lists approximately 170,000 clones; around 77% were detected once. The top ten clonotypes cover less than 1.2% of the sample.

There are 13 amino acids in the CDR3, from cysteine to phenylalanine inclusive. Only the CDR3 DNA is retained, 39 bases long and in frame from the first base. Cut back by 0 bases and 7 bases, the V and J ends lie 8 bases apart. The CDR1 and CDR2 encoded by the germline V gene are SGHDT and YYEEEE. The data were taken from a study of cytomegalovirus exposure and HLA in healthy donors (TCRdb year 2017). Some background on the complete study: In an earlier analysis of 587 of the donors, 276 Gb of sequence data and 100 million or so unique TCR beta sequences from about 179 million T cells were reported. An early release covering approximately 600 HLA-typed donors comprised approximately 300 gigabases of sequencing data and around 85 million unique TCR sequences. The genetic ancestry cluster associated with self-reported Caucasian donors included 65% to 90% of the roughly 360 genotyped donors. The study aimed to test whether signatures of past pathogen exposure could be identified by cataloging public T cell receptors. Using immunosequencing, the study profiled T cell repertoires from around 670 subjects and related those repertoires to cytomegalovirus serostatus. Besides the first cohort of hundreds of subjects, a separate validation cohort made up of about 120 different subjects was used. The study combined high-throughput TCR immunosequencing, statistical association of individual TCRs with disease status, and machine learning to predict cytomegalovirus infection status. In a later analysis, previously published TCR beta repertoires from 550 to 700 donors were re-analyzed and high-resolution HLA genotyping was added so that TCR occurrence patterns could be studied. Rather than using new phenotypic data, the later analysis identified candidate immune exposures from TCR beta sequences and from how often those sequences occurred across donors. To decide whether each TCR beta V gene segment behaved as functional or pseudogenic, an earlier analysis of some 600 of the donors relied on high-throughput TCR beta sequencing. Donor age, sex, ethnicity and CMV serostatus were compiled alongside the repertoire data. Genome-wide SNP genotypes for about 65% of the 666 donors were used in a later genetic analysis, which treated that subset as a discovery cohort. All discovery cohort repertoires had been generated on a single sequencing platform. Both class I and class II loci were covered by HLA typing, at four-digit resolution. Typing coverage differed by locus: A, B, C, DRB1 and DQB1 were typed in roughly 629-630 donors, DQA1 in about 510, DPA1 in some 610, and DPB1 in 450 to 490. About five DR-DQ haplotypes were handled as single units for association and clustering because linkage in the cohort was strong. Across roughly 420 genotyped donors of the cohort, an average of about 200,000 unique TCR beta nucleotide sequences per donor were sequenced, and roughly 18% of those sequences were non-productive. The study at large found these results: A few of the identified cytomegalovirus-associated TCR beta chains were confirmed in vitro to be specific for cytomegalovirus antigens. Some 16 rarely observed V segments, including chromosome 9 orphons, were excluded from the earlier analysis of some 590 of the donors because counts were too low. According to a later analysis, most CMV-associated TCR beta chains appeared to be HLA-restricted, and the HLA associations seemed to be driven largely by CMV exposure. The authors suggested that the approach could potentially be extended to other disease states and immunological phenotypes. Across donors, most TCR sequences were observed very rarely, whereas some public TCRs were present in many individuals. In a later genetic analysis, a missense DCLRE1C variant was associated with V-gene and J-gene trimming of TCR beta chains, and the association was replicated in an independent cohort. In a later analysis, over 15,000 TCR beta sequences were associated with specific HLA alleles at a false discovery rate of 0.05. Correlated functional status among segregating V segments might reflect linkage disequilibrium, but an unknown experimental factor could not be ruled out. The study listed 164 TCR beta chains as associated with cytomegalovirus. Compared with the roughly 700-donor mean, donors in an Asian-associated ancestry cluster had fewer N-insertions in productive TCRs, according to a later genetic analysis. A group of highly shared sequence variants was considered likely to be a technical artifact of the sequencing pipeline. The presence/absence analyses assumed that sequencing depth was roughly uniform across donors, and that assumption may not be true. In both the original and validation cohorts, the classifier was reported to diagnose cytomegalovirus status with high specificity and sensitivity. When HLA alleles, especially DR and DQ, strongly co-occurred, attributing TCR associations to individual alleles was difficult. This cohort had only TCR beta chains sequenced, and the lack of alpha or paired-chain data limited which features could be detected. CMV serostatus was the only immune exposure information available for the cohort. Some IMGT-functional V segments, including TRBV6-2 and TRBV6-3, could not be distinguished by the 87-base-pair reads and were therefore excluded. According to a later analysis, parvovirus B19, influenza, CMV and Epstein-Barr virus appeared linked to several top co-occurrence clusters. A further reported finding was that TCR beta sequences accurately predicted the HLA-A and HLA-B alleles for most subjects in the first cohort. Broadly in line with IMGT annotations, most TCR beta V segments showed up in productive rearrangements about 90% or about 30% of the time in an earlier analysis of about 500 of the donors. Because HLA typing was unavailable for some donors at each locus, only the typed subset was used in association tests. A later analysis found that HLA-associated TCR beta chains were more clonally expanded and had lower generation probabilities than equally common non-associated chains. According to a later analysis, TCR association rates differed among HLA loci, with DRB1 alleles showing the most associated TCRs and HLA-C alleles showing the fewest.

In total, 630 or so healthy bone marrow donors made up the cohort. At the time of sampling, every cohort member was nominally healthy, though immune exposures that went unrecorded were likely present. The donor was CMV seronegative and was included in the group of about 400 seronegative cohort members. Every donor gave a peripheral blood sample, and the peripheral blood mononuclear cells from that sample were used for TCR beta sequencing. Genomic DNA was extracted from the blood cell samples with the Qiagen DNeasy Blood Extraction Kit. The V and J genes are TRBV5-6 and TRBJ1-5, with no D gene named confidently. Sequencing was performed on PBMCs. This clonotype was sampled from a woman aged 40 to 49 in good health and CMV-seronegative. CDR3 sequence: CASSLGGMQPQHF. The nucleotides read TGTGCCAGCAGCTTGGGAGGTATGCAGCCCCAGCATTTT.